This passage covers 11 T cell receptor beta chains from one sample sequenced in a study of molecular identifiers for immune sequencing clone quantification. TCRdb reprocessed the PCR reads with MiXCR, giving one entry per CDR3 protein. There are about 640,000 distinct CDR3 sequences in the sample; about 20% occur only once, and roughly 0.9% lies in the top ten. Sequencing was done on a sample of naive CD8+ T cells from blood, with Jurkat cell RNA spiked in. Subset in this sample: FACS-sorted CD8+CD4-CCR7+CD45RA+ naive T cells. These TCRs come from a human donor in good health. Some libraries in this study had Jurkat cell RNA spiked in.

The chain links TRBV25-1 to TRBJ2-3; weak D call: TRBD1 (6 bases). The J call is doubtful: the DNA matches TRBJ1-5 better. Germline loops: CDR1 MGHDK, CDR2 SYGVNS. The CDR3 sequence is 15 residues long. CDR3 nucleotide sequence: TGTGCCAGCCGGGGGGCGGGAGTAGGGCCGGATACGCAGCATTTT. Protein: CASRGAGVGPDTQHF.

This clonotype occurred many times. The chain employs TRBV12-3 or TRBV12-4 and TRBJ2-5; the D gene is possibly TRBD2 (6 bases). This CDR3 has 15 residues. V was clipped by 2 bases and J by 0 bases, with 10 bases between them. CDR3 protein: CASSLIGDYQETQYF. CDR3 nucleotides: TGTGCCAGCAGTTTAATCGGGGACTACCAAGAGACCCAGTACTTC.

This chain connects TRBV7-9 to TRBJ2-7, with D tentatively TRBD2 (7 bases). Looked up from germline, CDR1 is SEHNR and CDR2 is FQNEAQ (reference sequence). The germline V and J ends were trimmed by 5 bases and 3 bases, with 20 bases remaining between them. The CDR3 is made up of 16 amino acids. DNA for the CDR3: TGTGCCAGCAGCCCGCGAGGGGGGAGGGCCGGCTACGAGCAGTACTTC. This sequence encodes CASSPRGGRAGYEQYF.

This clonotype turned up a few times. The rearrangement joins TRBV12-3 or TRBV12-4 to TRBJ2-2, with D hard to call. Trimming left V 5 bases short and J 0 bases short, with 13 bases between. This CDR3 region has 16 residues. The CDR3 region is CASSSSGRPNTGELFF. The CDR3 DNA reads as TGTGCCAGCAGTAGCTCGGGCAGACCGAACACCGGGGAGCTGTTTTTT.

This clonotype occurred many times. CDR3 loop: CASSQGAANTGELFF. In DNA, the CDR3 is TGCGCCAGCAGCCAAGGGGCCGCGAACACCGGGGAGCTGTTTTTT. V usage is TRBV4-3 and J usage is TRBJ2-2; D is unresolved. The CDR3 has 15 amino acids. Per the germline V gene, CDR1 is LGHNA and CDR2 is YSLEER. The germline V and J ends were trimmed by 1 base and 0 bases, with 6 bases remaining between them.

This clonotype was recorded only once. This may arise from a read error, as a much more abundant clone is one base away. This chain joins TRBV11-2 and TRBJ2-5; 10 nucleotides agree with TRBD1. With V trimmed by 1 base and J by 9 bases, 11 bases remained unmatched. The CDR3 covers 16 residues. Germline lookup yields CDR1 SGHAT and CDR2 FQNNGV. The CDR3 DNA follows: TGTGCCAGCAGCTTAGCTGGGACAGGGGCGTACGAGGCCCAGTACTTC. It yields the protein CASSLAGTGAYEAQYF.

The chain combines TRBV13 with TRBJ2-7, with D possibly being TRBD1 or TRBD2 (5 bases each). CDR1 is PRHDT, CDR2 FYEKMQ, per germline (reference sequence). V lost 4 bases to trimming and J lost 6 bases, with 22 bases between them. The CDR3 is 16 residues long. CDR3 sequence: CASSCSGTLECVEQYF. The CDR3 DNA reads TGTGCCAGCAGCTGCTCCGGGACCTTGGAATGCGTCGAGCAGTACTTC. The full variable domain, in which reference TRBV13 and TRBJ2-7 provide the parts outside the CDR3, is AAGVIQSPRHLIKEKRETATLKCYPIPRHDTVYWYQQGPGQDPQFLISFYEKMQSDKGSIPDRFSAQQFSDYHSELNMSSLELGDSALYFCASSCSGTLECVEQYFGPGTRLTVT.

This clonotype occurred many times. This CDR3 is CAWSGGFYAFF. CDR3 sequence (DNA): TGTGCCTGGAGCGGGGGGTTTTACGCTTTCTTT. The chain joins TRBV30 to TRBJ1-1; a weak D match, TRBD1 (5 bases). V was pared by 3 bases and J by 11 bases, with 13 bases between. Per germline, CDR1 GTSNPN and CDR2 SVGIG (reference sequence). The CDR3 has 11 residues. The variable domain in full, with the rest retrieved from reference TRBV30 and TRBJ1-1, is SQTIHQWPATLVQPVGSPLSLECTVEGTSNPNLYWYRQAAGRGLQLLFYSVGIGQISSEVPQNLSASRPQDRQFILSSKKLLLSDSGFYLCAWSGGFYAFFGQGTRLTVV.

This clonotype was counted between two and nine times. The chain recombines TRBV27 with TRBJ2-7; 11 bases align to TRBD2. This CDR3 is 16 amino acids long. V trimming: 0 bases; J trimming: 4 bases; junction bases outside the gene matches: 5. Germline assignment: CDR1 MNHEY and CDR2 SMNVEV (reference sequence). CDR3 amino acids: CASSLSSLAGGYEQYF. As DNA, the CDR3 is TGTGCCAGCAGTTTATCGAGTCTAGCGGGAGGTTACGAGCAGTACTTC.

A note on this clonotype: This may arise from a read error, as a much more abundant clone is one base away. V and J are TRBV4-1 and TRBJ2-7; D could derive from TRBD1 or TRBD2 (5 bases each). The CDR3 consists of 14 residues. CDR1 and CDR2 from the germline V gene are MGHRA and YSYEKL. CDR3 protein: CASSQRDGTYERYF. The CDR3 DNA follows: TGCGCCAGCAGCCAAAGGGACGGAACCTACGAGCGGTACTTC.

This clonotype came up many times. The CDR3 DNA reads TGCGCCAGCAGCCACGGACAGGGGAACACTGAAGCTTTCTTT. Encoded protein: CASSHGQGNTEAFF. The chain uses TRBV4-1 and TRBJ1-1; TRBD1 agrees at 8 bases. V gave up 3 bases and J gave up 1 base; unmatched junction bases: 1. CDR3 length: 14 amino acids. Germline CDR1 MGHRA, CDR2 YSYEKL.